This T cell receptor (beta chain) was documented in a study of molecular identifiers for immune sequencing clone quantification. This clonotype came up many times. MiXCR, run by TCRdb on the PCR reads, gives a single entry per CDR3 protein. The top ten clones hold roughly 0.83% of a sample with 550,000 to 750,000 distinct CDR3 sequences, 20% of them seen once. There are 15 residues in the CDR3. CDR1 is MNHEY and CDR2 is SMNVEV in the germline V gene (reference sequence). The J segment lost 5 bases and the V segment lost 7 bases, leaving 4 bases of the junction unmatched. The specimen sequenced was naive CD8+ T cells from blood, with Jurkat cell RNA spiked in. Specified subset: FACS-sorted CD8+CD4-CCR7+CD45RA+ naive T cells. The chain couples TRBV27 to TRBJ2-2, with 13 bases lining up with TRBD2. The sequence came from a human donor in good health. Some libraries in this study had Jurkat cell RNA spiked in. The CDR3 DNA reads as TGTGCCAGCACCCCGACTAGCGGGGGGACCGGGGAGCTGTTTTTT. Protein sequence: CASTPTSGGTGELFF.